This entry describes one TCR beta chain. Its antigen is unidentified. The data were taken from a study of response to subunit inactivated influenza vaccine. Study results and limitations: Every seasonal influenza vaccination brings in few new T cells, the authors suggested.

The CDR3 spans 15 residues. Germline V CDR1 and CDR2: LNHDA, SQIVND (reference sequence). Germline trimming cut 6 bases from V and 0 bases from J; bases unmatched to any gene: 7. TCRdb fed the RT-PCR reads into MiXCR, producing one record per CDR3 protein. This sample yields around 750,000 distinct CDR3 sequences, of which around 20% are seen a single time; 10% belongs to the top ten. The chain is built from TRBV19 and TRBJ1-2, with 7 bases that match TRBD1. This sequence originates from a man aged 45-65 years who received an inactivated influenza vaccine. The specimen was PBMCs from blood, collected 5 days after vaccination. The CDR3 loop reads CASSLGTASNYGYTF. The CDR3 DNA sequence: TGTGCCAGTAGCTTGGGGACAGCCTCTAACTATGGCTACACCTTC.